This T cell receptor beta chain is from a study of early stage breast cancer tumors. For the study at large: Samples were sequenced at about 10-fold average coverage. General study results and limits: Compared with adjacent normal breast tissue, tumors showed 2 to 3-fold greater T cell density and higher clonality.

Germline trimming cut 3 bases from V and 5 bases from J; bases unmatched to any gene: 19. Germline V gene lookup returns CDR1 KGHSH and CDR2 LQKENI. The CDR3 has 19 residues. Here immunoSEQ multiplex PCR was the method, and the copy in TCRdb shows in-frame clones only, minus some. The table has roughly 53,000 clones, around nine tenths seen once. Worth noting for this clone: What it binds is not known.

This TCR derives from a person aged 70 to 85 with breast cancer. V usage is TRBV18 and J usage is TRBJ1-2; 9 bases map to TRBD1. Specimen: blood. The CDR3 sequence is CASSPMRGTGSAVGYGYTF. In nucleotides, the CDR3 is TGTGCCAGCTCACCTATGCGTGGGACAGGGAGCGCGGTGGGATATGGCTACACCTTC.